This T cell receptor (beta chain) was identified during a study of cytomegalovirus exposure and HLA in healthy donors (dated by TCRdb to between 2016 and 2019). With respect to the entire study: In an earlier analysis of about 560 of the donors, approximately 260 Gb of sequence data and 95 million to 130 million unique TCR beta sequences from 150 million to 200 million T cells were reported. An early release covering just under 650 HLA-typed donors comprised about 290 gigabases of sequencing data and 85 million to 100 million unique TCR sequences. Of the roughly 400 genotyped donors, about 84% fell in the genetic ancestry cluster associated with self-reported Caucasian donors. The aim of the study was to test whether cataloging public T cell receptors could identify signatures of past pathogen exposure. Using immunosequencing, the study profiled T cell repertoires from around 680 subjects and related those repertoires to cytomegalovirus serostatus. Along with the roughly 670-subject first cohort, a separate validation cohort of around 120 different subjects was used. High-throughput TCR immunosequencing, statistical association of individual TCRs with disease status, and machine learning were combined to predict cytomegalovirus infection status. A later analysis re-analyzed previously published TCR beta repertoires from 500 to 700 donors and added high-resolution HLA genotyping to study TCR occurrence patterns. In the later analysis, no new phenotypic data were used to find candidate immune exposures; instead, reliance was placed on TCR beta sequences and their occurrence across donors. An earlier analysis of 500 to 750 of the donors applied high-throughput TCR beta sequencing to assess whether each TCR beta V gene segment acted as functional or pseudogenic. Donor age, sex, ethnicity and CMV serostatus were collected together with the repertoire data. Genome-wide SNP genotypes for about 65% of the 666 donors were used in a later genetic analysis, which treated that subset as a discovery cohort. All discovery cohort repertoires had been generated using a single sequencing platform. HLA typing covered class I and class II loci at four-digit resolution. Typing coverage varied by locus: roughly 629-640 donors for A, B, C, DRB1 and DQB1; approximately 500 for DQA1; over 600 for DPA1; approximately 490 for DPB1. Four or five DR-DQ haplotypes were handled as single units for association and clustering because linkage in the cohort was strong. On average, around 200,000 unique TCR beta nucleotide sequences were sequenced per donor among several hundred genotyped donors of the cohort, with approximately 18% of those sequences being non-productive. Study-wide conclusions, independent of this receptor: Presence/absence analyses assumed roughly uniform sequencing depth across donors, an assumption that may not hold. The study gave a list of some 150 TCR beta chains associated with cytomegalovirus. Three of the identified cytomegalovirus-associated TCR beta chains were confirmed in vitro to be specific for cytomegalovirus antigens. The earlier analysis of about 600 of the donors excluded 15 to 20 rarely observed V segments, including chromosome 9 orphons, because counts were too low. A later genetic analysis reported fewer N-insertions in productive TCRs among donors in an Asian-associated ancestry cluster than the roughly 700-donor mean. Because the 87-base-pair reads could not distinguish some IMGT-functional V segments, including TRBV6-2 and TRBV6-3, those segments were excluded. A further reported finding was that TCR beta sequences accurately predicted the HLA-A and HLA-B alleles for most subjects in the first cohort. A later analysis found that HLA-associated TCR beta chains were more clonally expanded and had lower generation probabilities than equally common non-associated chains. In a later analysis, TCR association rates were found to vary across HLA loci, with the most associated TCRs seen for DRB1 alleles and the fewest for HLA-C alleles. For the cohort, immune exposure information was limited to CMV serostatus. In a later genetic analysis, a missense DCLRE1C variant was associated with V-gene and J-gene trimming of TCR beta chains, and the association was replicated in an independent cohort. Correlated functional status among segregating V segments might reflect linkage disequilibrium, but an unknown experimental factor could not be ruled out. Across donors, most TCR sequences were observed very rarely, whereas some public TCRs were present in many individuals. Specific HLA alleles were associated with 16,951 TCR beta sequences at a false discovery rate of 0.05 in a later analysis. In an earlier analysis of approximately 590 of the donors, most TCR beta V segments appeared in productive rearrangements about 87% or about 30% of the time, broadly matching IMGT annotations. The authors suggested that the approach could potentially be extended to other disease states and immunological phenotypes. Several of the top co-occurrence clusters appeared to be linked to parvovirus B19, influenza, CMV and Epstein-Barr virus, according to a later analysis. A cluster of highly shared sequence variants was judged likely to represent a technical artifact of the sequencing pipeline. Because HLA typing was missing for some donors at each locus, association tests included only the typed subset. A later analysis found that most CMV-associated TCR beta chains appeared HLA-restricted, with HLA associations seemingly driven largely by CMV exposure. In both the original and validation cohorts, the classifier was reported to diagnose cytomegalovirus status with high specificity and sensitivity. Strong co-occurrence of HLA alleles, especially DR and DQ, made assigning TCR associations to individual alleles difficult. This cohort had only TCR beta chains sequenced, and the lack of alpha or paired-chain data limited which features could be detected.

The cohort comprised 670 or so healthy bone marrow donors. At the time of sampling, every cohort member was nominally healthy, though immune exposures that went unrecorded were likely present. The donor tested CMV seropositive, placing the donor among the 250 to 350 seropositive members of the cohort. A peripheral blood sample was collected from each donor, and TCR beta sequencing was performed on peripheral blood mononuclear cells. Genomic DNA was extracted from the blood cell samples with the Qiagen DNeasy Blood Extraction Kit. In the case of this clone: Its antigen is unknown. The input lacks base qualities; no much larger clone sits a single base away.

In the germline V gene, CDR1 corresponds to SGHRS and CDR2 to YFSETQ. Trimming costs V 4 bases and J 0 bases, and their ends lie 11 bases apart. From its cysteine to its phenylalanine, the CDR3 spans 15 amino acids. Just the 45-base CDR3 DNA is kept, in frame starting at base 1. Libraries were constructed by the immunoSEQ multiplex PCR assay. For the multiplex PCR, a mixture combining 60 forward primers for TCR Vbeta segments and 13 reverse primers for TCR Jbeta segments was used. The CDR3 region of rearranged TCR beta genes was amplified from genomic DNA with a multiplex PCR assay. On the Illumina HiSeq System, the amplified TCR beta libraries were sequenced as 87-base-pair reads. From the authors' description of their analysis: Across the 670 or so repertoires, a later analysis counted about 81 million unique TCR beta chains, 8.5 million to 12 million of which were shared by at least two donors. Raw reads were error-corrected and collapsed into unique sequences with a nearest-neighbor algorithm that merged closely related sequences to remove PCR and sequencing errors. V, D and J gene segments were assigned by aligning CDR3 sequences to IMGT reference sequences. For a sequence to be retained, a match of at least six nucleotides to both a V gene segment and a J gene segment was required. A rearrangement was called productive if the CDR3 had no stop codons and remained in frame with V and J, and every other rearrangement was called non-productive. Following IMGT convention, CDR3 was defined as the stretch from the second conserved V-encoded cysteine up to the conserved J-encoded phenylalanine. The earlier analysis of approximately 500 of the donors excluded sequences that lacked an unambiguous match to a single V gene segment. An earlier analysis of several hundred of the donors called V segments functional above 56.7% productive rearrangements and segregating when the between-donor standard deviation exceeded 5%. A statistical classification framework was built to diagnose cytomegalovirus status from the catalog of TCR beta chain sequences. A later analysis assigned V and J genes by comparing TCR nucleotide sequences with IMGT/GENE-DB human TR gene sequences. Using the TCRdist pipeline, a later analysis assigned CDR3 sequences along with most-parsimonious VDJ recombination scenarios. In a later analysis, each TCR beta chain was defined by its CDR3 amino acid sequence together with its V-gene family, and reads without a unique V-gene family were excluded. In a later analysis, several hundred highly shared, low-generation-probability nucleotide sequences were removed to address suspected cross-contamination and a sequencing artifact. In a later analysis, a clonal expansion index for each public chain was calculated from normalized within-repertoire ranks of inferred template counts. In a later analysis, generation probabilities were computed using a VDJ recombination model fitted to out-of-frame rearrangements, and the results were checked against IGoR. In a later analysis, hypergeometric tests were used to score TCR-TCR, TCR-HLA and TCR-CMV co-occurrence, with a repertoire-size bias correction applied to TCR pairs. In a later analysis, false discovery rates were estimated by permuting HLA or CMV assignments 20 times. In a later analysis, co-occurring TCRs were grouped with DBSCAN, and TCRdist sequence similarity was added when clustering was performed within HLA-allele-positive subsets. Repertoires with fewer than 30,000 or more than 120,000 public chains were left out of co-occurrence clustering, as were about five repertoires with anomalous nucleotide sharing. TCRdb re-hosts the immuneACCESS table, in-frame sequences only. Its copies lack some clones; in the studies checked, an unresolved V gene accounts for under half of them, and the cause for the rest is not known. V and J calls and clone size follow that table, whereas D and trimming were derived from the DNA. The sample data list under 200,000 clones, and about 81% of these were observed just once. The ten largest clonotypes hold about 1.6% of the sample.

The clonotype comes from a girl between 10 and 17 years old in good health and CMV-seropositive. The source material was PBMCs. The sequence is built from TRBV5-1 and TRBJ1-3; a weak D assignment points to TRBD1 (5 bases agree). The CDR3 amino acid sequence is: CASSPQASSGNTIYF. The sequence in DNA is TGCGCCAGCAGCCCACAGGCCTCCTCTGGAAACACCATATATTTT.